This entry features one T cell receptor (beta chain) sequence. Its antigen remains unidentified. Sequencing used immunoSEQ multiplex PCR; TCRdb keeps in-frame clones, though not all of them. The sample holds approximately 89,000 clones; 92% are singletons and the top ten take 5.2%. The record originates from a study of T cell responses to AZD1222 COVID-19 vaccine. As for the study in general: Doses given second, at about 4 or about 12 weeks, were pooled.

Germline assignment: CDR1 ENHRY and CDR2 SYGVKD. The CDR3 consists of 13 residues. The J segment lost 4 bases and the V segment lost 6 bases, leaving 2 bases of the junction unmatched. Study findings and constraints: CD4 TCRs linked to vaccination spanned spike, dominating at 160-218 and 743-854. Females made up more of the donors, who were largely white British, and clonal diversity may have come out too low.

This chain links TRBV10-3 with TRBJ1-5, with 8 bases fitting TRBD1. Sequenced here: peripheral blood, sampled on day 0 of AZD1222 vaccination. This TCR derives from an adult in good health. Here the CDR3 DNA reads TGTGCCATCAGCCGACAGGGGAATCAGCCCCAGCATTTT. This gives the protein CAISRQGNQPQHF.